The 8 T cell receptor beta chains below come from one sample, sequenced in a study of shared clonotypes between healthy human individuals. Profiled with immunoSEQ multiplex PCR; TCRdb holds only in-frame clones, not every one. Of around 440,000 clones in the sample, 60% to 80% were seen once. Material for sequencing was PBMCs. These receptors were collected from a woman aged 40 to 49 in good health. Some clones in this sample may be carry-over from other donors' samples.

Details on this clone: A far larger clone is only one base removed, so a read error is likely. The chain couples TRBV18 to TRBJ2-3; D gene uncertain. Germline V CDR1 and CDR2: KGHSH, LQKENI. V lost 8 bases and J 2 bases, leaving 11 bases between the germline ends. There are 13 residues in the CDR3. CDR3 loop: CASRRQTTDTQYF. CDR3 sequence (DNA): TGTGCCAGCCGTAGGCAGACCACAGATACGCAGTATTTT.

The CDR3 region is CASSPPWDLETQYF. In DNA form, the CDR3 reads TGTGCCAGCTCACCACCGTGGGATTTGGAGACCCAGTACTTC. The rearrangement links TRBV18 to TRBJ2-5; D gene uncertain. The germline gives CDR1 KGHSH, CDR2 LQKENI. V shed 0 bases and J shed 5 bases, with 10 bases lying between them. The CDR3 is 14 amino acids.

This clone was seen repeatedly, ten times or more. The J gene is TRBJ2-1, the V gene TRBV29-1; no reliable D call. The CDR3 has 13 residues. Germline CDR1 is SQVTM and CDR2 is ANQGSEA. Between the trimmed V and J ends, which lost 1 base and 2 bases, there was a span of 6 bases. CDR3 in amino acids: CSVEGLAYNEQFF. CDR3 in DNA: TGCAGCGTTGAAGGCCTAGCCTACAATGAGCAGTTCTTC.

This clone was observed a few times. A read error is possible here, since a much larger clone lies one base away. The chain uses TRBV11-2 and TRBJ1-2, with no clear D. CDR3 length equals 11 residues. CDR1 and CDR2 (germline): SGHAT, FQNNGV. V lost 4 bases to trimming and J lost 4 bases, with 4 bases between them. CDR3 DNA: TGTGCCAGCAGCTCGGCCTATGGCTACACCTTC. Translating it yields CASSSAYGYTF. Using reference TRBV11-2 and TRBJ1-2 for the parts outside the CDR3, the full variable domain is EAGVAQSPRYKIIEKRQSVAFWCNPISGHATLYWYQQILGQGPKLLIQFQNNGVVDDSQLPKDRFSAERLKGVDSTLKIQPAKLEDSAVYLCASSSAYGYTFGSGTRLTVV.

This clone appeared a single time. A far bigger clonotype differs at one base, so this is likely a read error. In the same sample, other DNA sequences code for this CDR3. V gene TRBV9 combines with J gene TRBJ1-2; 7 bases fit TRBD1. Germline V lookup: CDR1 SGDLS, CDR2 YYNGEE. The CDR3 runs 16 residues. The CDR3 reads CASSVARDSIGDGYTF. CDR3 bases: TGCGCCAGCAGCGTAGCCCGGGACAGCATTGGGGATGGCTACACCTTC.

This chain connects TRBV28 to TRBJ2-4; 7 nucleotides line up with TRBD1. After removal of 5 bases from V and 3 bases from J, the junction contained 13 bases not matched to a gene. This CDR3 is built from 17 residues. Germline V gene lookup returns CDR1 MDHEN and CDR2 SYDVKM. The CDR3 DNA reads TGTGCCAGCAGTCTGGTGACAGGGAAGTTTCTCAAAAACATTCAGTACTTC. Translated: CASSLVTGKFLKNIQYF.

The rearrangement uses TRBV19 and TRBJ2-7; TRBD1 aligns across 8 bases. The germline CDR1 and CDR2 sequences are LNHDA and SQIVND (reference sequence). The V and J ends lost 1 base and 1 base, in that order; junction bases with no gene match: 0. This CDR3 spans 14 amino acids. DNA of the CDR3: TGTGCCAGTAGTATAGGGACAGGGTCCTACGAGCAGTACTTC. Translating gives CASSIGTGSYEQYF.

Turning to this clone: This likely came from a read error, as a far larger clone is one base away. The chain carries TRBV30 and TRBJ1-1; D may be TRBD1 (5 bases). CDR3 length: 18 amino acids. Germline CDR1 reads GTSNPN; CDR2 reads SVGIG (reference sequence). In nucleotides, the CDR3 is TGTGCCTGGAGTGCCTCCCAGGTCCGACGGGGATCGGACACTGAAGCTTCCTTT. Its translation: CAWSASQVRRGSDTEASF.